This T cell receptor beta chain originates from a study of cytomegalovirus exposure and HLA in healthy donors. Study-wide background: For the roughly 400 genotyped donors, over 80% fell within the Caucasian-associated ancestry cluster.

This clone was observed a single time. Antigen unknown. The primer mix had 60 Vbeta and 13 Jbeta primers. Clones were sequenced by immunoSEQ multiplex PCR, and TCRdb holds only the in-frame ones, with some missing. The sample carries roughly 190,000 clones, around 87% recorded once. The V segment lost 3 bases and the J segment 6 bases; nucleotides outside the gene matches: 5. The CDR3 is 14 residues long. Germline V gene lookup returns CDR1 SGHTA and CDR2 FQGNSA. Study results and limitations: Cytomegalovirus-associated TCR beta chains were listed, numbering under 200.

The chain carries TRBV7-2 and TRBJ2-1; 7 nucleotides match TRBD2. The TCR originated in a man younger than 45 in good health and CMV-seronegative. Sequenced sample: PBMCs. The CDR3, as DNA: TGTGCCAGCAGCTTTCCGACGGGGGGCAATGAGCAGTTCTTC. Encoded protein: CASSFPTGGNEQFF. The full variable domain, completed using reference TRBV7-2 and TRBJ2-1, is GAGVSQSPSNKVTEKGKDVELRCDPISGHTALYWYRQSLGQGLEFLIYFQGNSAPDKSGLPSDRFSAERTGGSVSTLTIQRTQQEDSAVYLCASSFPTGGNEQFFGPGTRLTVL.